This entry lists 21 T cell receptor beta chains sequenced from one sample in a study of T-cell reconstitution after alpha-beta-depleted transplantation in children. Unique molecular identifiers were used to barcode this TCRbeta library. TCRdb analysed the PCR reads with MiXCR anew, one entry per CDR3 protein. The profile shows about 500,000 distinct CDR3 sequences, approximately 10% of them singletons. Sequences were derived from PBMCs, mostly from graft donor cells, sampled 180 days after TCRalphabeta/CD19-depleted stem cell transplant. These receptors originate from a female patient aged 2 to 10 who had a stem cell transplant for aplastic anemia, so the T cells may come from the graft donor.

The V gene is TRBV7-9, the J gene TRBJ2-7; D gene uncertain. This CDR3 is 11 amino acids long. CDR1 is SEHNR, CDR2 FQNEAQ, per germline (reference sequence). Trimming took 0 bases from V and 8 from J, leaving 5 bases between them. The CDR3 loop is CASSLARKQYV. The CDR3 DNA sequence: TGTGCCAGCAGCTTAGCCCGGAAGCAGTACGTC.

The rearrangement joins TRBV12-5 to TRBJ1-4; D might be TRBD1 (6 bases). V lost 4 bases and J 7 bases, leaving 19 bases between the germline ends. Per the germline V gene, CDR1 is LGHNT and CDR2 is FRNRAP. The CDR3 covers 16 residues. CDR3 region: CASGSLRGPGIEKLFF. CDR3 coding DNA: TGTGCTAGTGGTTCGCTCCGGGGGCCAGGGATTGAAAAACTGTTTTTT.

V usage is TRBV7-2 and J usage is TRBJ1-2; tentative D call: TRBD1 (6 bases). The CDR3 runs to 14 residues. With 3 bases removed from V and 7 bases from J, the gap between germline ends came to 15 bases. CDR1 is SGHTA, CDR2 FQGNSA, per germline. Written as DNA, the CDR3 is TGTGCCAGCAGCTTCGTCAGACAGGTTCGTGGCTACACCTTC. Translation: CASSFVRQVRGYTF. The full variable domain, in which reference TRBV7-2 and TRBJ1-2 provide the parts outside the CDR3, is GAGVSQSPSNKVTEKGKDVELRCDPISGHTALYWYRQSLGQGLEFLIYFQGNSAPDKSGLPSDRFSAERTGGSVSTLTIQRTQQEDSAVYLCASSFVRQVRGYTFGSGTRLTVV.

The V call is TRBV27, the J call TRBJ2-5; 8 bases agree with TRBD2. CDR1 is MNHEY and CDR2 is SMNVEV in the germline V gene (reference sequence). The ends lost 4 bases at V and 3 bases at J; junction bases unmatched: 10. This CDR3 has 16 amino acids. As DNA, the CDR3 is TGTGCCAGCAGTTCCCACCTGGGAGCGGGGGAAGAGACCCAGTACTTC. This translates into CASSSHLGAGEETQYF.

This clonotype was detected a few times. The chain combines TRBV6-1 with TRBJ2-3; 8 bases are a match to TRBD2. V trimming: 4 bases; J trimming: 0 bases; junction bases outside the gene matches: 9. Germline CDR1 reads MNHNS; CDR2 reads SASEGT. This CDR3 has 17 residues. CDR3: CASSGASGGRSTDTQYF. The CDR3 coding sequence is TGTGCCAGCAGTGGAGCAAGTGGCGGGAGGAGCACAGATACGCAGTATTTT.

This clonotype showed up just a few times. The chain links TRBV9 to TRBJ2-2; 7 positions match TRBD2. V lost 1 base and J lost 5; bases outside the gene matches: 8. This CDR3 spans 16 amino acids. Germline V gene lookup returns CDR1 SGDLS and CDR2 YYNGEE. The CDR3 spells CASSVLSSGSTGELFF. In nucleotides, the CDR3 is TGTGCCAGCAGCGTACTCTCTAGCGGTTCAACCGGGGAGCTGTTTTTT.

This clonotype was recorded at least ten times. This chain links TRBV12-3 or TRBV12-4 with TRBJ1-5, with D perhaps TRBD1 (5 bases). This CDR3 is built from 15 residues. Trimming removed 4 bases from V and 2 bases from J, with 12 bases in between. Written as DNA, the CDR3 is TGTGCCAGCAGTTATTTCGGACAAGGCAATCAGCCCCAGCATTTT. Protein sequence: CASSYFGQGNQPQHF.

The rearrangement joins TRBV3-1 to TRBJ2-7; TRBD2 agrees at 7 bases. CDR1 and CDR2 (germline): LGHDT, YNNKEL (reference sequence). Trimming cost V 5 bases and J 7 bases; bases outside gene matches: 11. The CDR3 runs 14 residues. The CDR3 spells CASSNTGGPWEQYF. The CDR3 region has the DNA TGTGCCAGCAGCAATACGGGAGGCCCCTGGGAGCAGTACTTC.

This clonotype was detected a few times. This chain uses TRBV14 with TRBJ1-2; 8 bases match TRBD1. The V gene end was trimmed by 4 bases and the J gene end by 6 bases; junction bases not matched to a gene: 4. This CDR3 has 13 amino acids. Germline loops: CDR1 SGHDN, CDR2 FVKESK. CDR3 DNA sequence: TGTGCCAGCAGCCGAGCAGGGGGCGATGGCTACACCTTC. Translated: CASSRAGGDGYTF.

The rearrangement uses TRBV6-2 or TRBV6-3 and TRBJ2-1; D not resolved. Trimming cost V 0 bases and J 2 bases, with 8 bases left between them. There are 15 residues in the CDR3. Germline-derived CDR1 and CDR2 are MNHEY and SVGEGT. As DNA, the CDR3 is TGTGCCAGCAGTTACTCAGGGCCGACCTACAATGAGCAGTTCTTC. This codes for CASSYSGPTYNEQFF.

This clonotype was recorded many times. The rearrangement joins TRBV5-6 to TRBJ1-5; a weak D match, TRBD1 (6 bases). The CDR3 is made up of 15 amino acids. Germline V gene sequence: CDR1 SGHDT, CDR2 YYEEEE. Trimming left V 1 base short and J 4 bases short, with 12 bases between. CDR3 DNA sequence: TGTGCCAGCAGCTTGACGGGGGCAACAAATCAGCCCCAGCATTTT. It yields the protein CASSLTGATNQPQHF.

The chain employs TRBV9 and TRBJ2-7, with 14 bases matching TRBD2. J gave up 3 bases and V 1 base, and 15 bases lay outside the gene matches. The CDR3 consists of 20 residues. Germline V gene sequence: CDR1 SGDLS, CDR2 YYNGEE. The DNA for the CDR3 is TGTGCCAGCAGCGTAACCCATCGACTAGCGGGAGGGAATAGACGCTACGAGCAGTACTTC. Its protein is CASSVTHRLAGGNRRYEQYF.

The rearrangement links TRBV4-3 to TRBJ1-2, with D unclear. Per germline, CDR1 LGHNA and CDR2 YSLEER. The CDR3 is made up of 14 amino acids. V gave up 2 bases and J gave up 4 bases, with 11 bases separating them. DNA for the CDR3: TGCGCCAGCAGCCAATTTTTCGGCCCCTATGGCTACACCTTC. Its translation: CASSQFFGPYGYTF.

V and J are TRBV11-3 and TRBJ2-1, with D possibly TRBD1 on 6 matching bases. V dropped 3 bases and J dropped 8 bases, with 14 bases sitting between them. Per germline, CDR1 SGHNT and CDR2 YENEEA. This CDR3 region has 14 residues. CDR3 nucleotide sequence: TGTGCCAGCAGCTTCGGTTTGGACAGTCATGAGCAGTTCTTC. It translates to CASSFGLDSHEQFF.

There are a few counts of this clonotype. The chain uses TRBV20-1 and TRBJ1-2; tentative D call: TRBD1 (5 bases). Germline values: CDR1 DFQATT, CDR2 SNEGSKA (reference sequence). The CDR3 runs to 14 residues. Trimming took off 3 bases at V and 2 bases at J, with 13 bases between the two ends. CDR3 region: CSARGDGANYGYTF. The CDR3 region has the DNA TGCAGTGCTAGGGGGGATGGGGCCAACTATGGCTACACCTTC.

The chain joins TRBV11-2 to TRBJ2-5, with TRBD2 as a possible D gene (5 bases). V was trimmed by 5 bases and J by 5 bases, leaving 15 bases between them. The CDR3 spans 14 residues. Germline CDR1 is SGHAT and CDR2 is FQNNGV. This CDR3 reads CASSPGLGRETQYF. The CDR3 DNA sequence: TGTGCCAGCAGCCCCGGACTGGGTCGGGAGACCCAGTACTTC.

CDR3 region: CRSTSGWGNEQFF. In DNA, the CDR3 is TGTCGCTCCACTAGCGGGTGGGGCAATGAGCAGTTCTTC. This chain links TRBV28 with TRBJ2-1, with 9 bases identical to TRBD2. CDR1 and CDR2 from the germline V gene are MDHEN and SYDVKM. This CDR3 region has 13 residues. Looking up the rest from reference TRBV28 and TRBJ2-1 gives the full variable domain: DVKVTQSSRYLVKRTGEKVFLECVQDMDHENMFWYRQDPGLGLRLIYFSYDVKMKEKGDIPEGYSVSREKKERFSLILESASTNQTSMYLCRSTSGWGNEQFFGPGTRLTVL.

There are many counts of this clonotype. This chain links TRBV6-1 with TRBJ1-1, with 8 bases identical to TRBD1. The V gene's germline CDR1 is MNHNS and CDR2 SASEGT. The CDR3 contains 13 residues. V shed 6 bases and J 6 bases; nucleotides not matched to a gene: 6. The CDR3 sequence: CASRGQGVSEAFF. The CDR3 DNA reads TGTGCCAGCAGAGGACAGGGTGTCTCTGAAGCTTTCTTT.

The chain employs TRBV2 and TRBJ2-1, with D possibly being TRBD1 or TRBD2 (5 bases each). CDR1 and CDR2 from the germline V gene are SNHLY and FYNNEI. This CDR3 comprises 15 residues. The V and J ends lost 6 bases and 0 bases respectively, with 12 bases between them. The CDR3 is CASRGVSGSYNEQFF. As DNA, the CDR3 is TGTGCCAGCAGGGGGGTCAGCGGCTCCTACAATGAGCAGTTCTTC.

This clonotype was seen a few times. The rearrangement links TRBV20-1 to TRBJ2-1; 10 bases align to TRBD2. The CDR3 runs 15 residues. The ends lost 3 bases at V and 7 bases at J; junction bases unmatched: 9. The V gene's germline CDR1 is DFQATT and CDR2 SNEGSKA (reference sequence). Here the CDR3 DNA reads TGCAGTGCTAGTCGTCCAGCGGGAGGGGTGAATGAGCAGTTCTTC. It translates to CSASRPAGGVNEQFF.

In this sample, this clonotype turned up many times. The rearrangement uses TRBV5-1 and TRBJ2-5; either TRBD1 or TRBD2 may fit D (5 bases each). The V end was cut by 4 bases, the J end by 5 bases, with 15 bases between. CDR1 and CDR2 (germline): SGHRS, YFSETQ. This CDR3 has 14 residues. This CDR3 is CASSIGTPGETQYF. DNA of the CDR3: TGCGCCAGCAGCATCGGGACCCCCGGGGAGACCCAGTACTTC.